This T cell receptor (beta chain) was found in a study of regulatory T cells in long-lasting Graves disease. Both iRepertoire HTBI primers and Arm-PCR of CDR3 regions were used to build the TCR beta libraries. Per the authors' pipeline: Spanning all samples, the identified segments comprised around 62 TRBV and around 13 TRBJ. In TCRdb, the multiplex PCR reads were re-called with MiXCR into one record per CDR3 protein. The V and J calls here are based on TCRdb, not the publication. The sample yields 450,000 to 700,000 distinct CDR3 sequences, roughly 13% seen once. Per germline, CDR1 MNHNS and CDR2 SASEGT. The CDR3 has 15 amino acids. V shed 8 bases, J shed 3 bases, and the junction held 8 bases outside the gene matches. Time point in this sample: newly diagnosed GD, antithyroid drugs for less than 3 months. From RNA extracted from PBMCs, the TCR library was made. These records were also assigned to another study, of T cells in Graves' hyperthyroidism and ophthalmopathy. That work adds: Patients between 18 and 65 years old had hyperthyroidism, newly diagnosed and lasting under 2 months. Any patient presenting with uncontrolled infection, other autoimmune disease, pregnancy or lactation was left out.

V is TRBV6-1 and J is TRBJ2-2, with TRBD1 identical over 8 bases. This clonotype was obtained from a man aged 25-45 years with Graves disease. The input for sequencing was peripheral blood mononuclear cells (PBMCs), taken at new diagnosis, from a patient treated with antithyroid drugs. The CDR3 spells CASSPTGGYTGELFF. The CDR3 DNA follows: TGTGCCAGCTCACCCACAGGGGGGTACACCGGGGAGCTGTTTTTT.